This entry lists 20 T cell receptor beta chains sequenced from one sample in a study of blood T cell repertoires in COVID-19. The protocol was immunoSEQ multiplex PCR, while the TCRdb copy is restricted to in-frame clones and leaves out a portion. The table has about 21,000 clones, roughly 91% seen once. Sample: peripheral blood. Receptors originate from a man aged 70 or older with active COVID-19.

This chain links TRBV19 with TRBJ1-1; D possibly corresponds to TRBD1 (6 bases). The V and J ends lost 3 bases and 1 base respectively, with 15 bases between them. The CDR3 is 16 amino acids. From germline, CDR1 is LNHDA and CDR2 SQIVND (reference sequence). CDR3 region: CASSISGTRPNTEAFF. As DNA, the CDR3 is TGTGCCAGTAGTATCTCGGGGACAAGGCCGAACACTGAAGCTTTCTTT.

This chain joins TRBV19 and TRBJ2-3, with 13 bases matching TRBD2. Unmatched junction bases numbered 5, after V lost 6 bases and J lost 2 bases. Germline-derived CDR1 and CDR2 are LNHDA and SQIVND (reference sequence). The CDR3 is made up of 16 amino acids. CDR3 DNA: TGTGCCAGTAGCTGGACTAGCGGGGGTACCACAGATACGCAGTATTTT. It specifies CASSWTSGGTTDTQYF.

The chain is built from TRBV5-5 and TRBJ2-3, with 8 bases lining up with TRBD1. CDR1 SGHKS and CDR2 YYEKEE come from the germline V gene (reference sequence). The length of the CDR3 is 14 residues. With V trimmed by 5 bases and J by 1 base, 3 bases remained unmatched. CDR3 region: CASSWGQGTDTQYF. The CDR3 DNA reads TGTGCCAGCAGTTGGGGACAGGGCACAGATACGCAGTATTTT.

The rearrangement uses TRBV10-3 and TRBJ2-7; D is possibly TRBD1 (6 bases). Per germline, CDR1 ENHRY and CDR2 SYGVKD. The V gene lost 2 bases and the J gene lost 9 bases, with 20 bases spanning the gap. The CDR3 runs to 15 residues. The CDR3, as DNA: TGTGCCATCAGTGAGGAGGGGGAGCCCTCCCGCGTGCAGTACTTC. It codes for CAISEEGEPSRVQYF.

The gene calls are TRBV7-8 and TRBJ2-1, with D perhaps matching TRBD2 (5 bases). V lost 1 base to trimming and J lost 5 bases, with 9 bases between them. Germline CDR1 is SGHVS and CDR2 is FQNEAQ. CDR3 length equals 14 residues. The CDR3 loop reads CASSLGTPDNEQFF. CDR3 in DNA: TGTGCCAGCAGCTTAGGGACTCCCGACAATGAGCAGTTCTTC.

The V and J genes are TRBV2 and TRBJ2-1; D gene ambiguous. From germline, CDR1 is SNHLY and CDR2 FYNNEI. This CDR3 has 11 residues. V was cut by 6 bases and J by 8 bases, with 8 bases left in between. The CDR3 bases are TGTGCCAGCAGGGGCATCGATGAGCAGTTCTTC. This encodes CASRGIDEQFF.

The chain employs TRBV10-3 and TRBJ2-5, with 12 bases lining up with TRBD1. With 0 bases clipped from V and 0 bases from J, the junction kept 2 bases outside the gene matches. Germline lookup yields CDR1 ENHRY and CDR2 SYGVKD. The CDR3 sequence is 17 residues long. CDR3 in DNA: TGTGCCATCAGTGAGTCGGGACAGGGGGCTTACCAAGAGACCCAGTACTTC. As protein: CAISESGQGAYQETQYF.

The chain combines TRBV3-1 (or the pseudogene TRBV3-2) with TRBJ1-2; D uncertain. Trimming removed 5 bases at V and 0 bases at J, with 10 bases between. The germline V gene has CDR1 LGHDT and CDR2 YNNKEL (reference sequence). The CDR3 is made up of 14 amino acids. CDR3 bases: TGTGCCAGCAGCTCAGACTCAGCTAACTATGGCTACACCTTC. Protein product: CASSSDSANYGYTF.

This clone was detected only a few times. The junction and the germline gene differ at one end; a read error may be behind it. This rearrangement joins TRBV18 to TRBJ2-7; D gene uncertain. This CDR3 is built from 13 residues. The germline V gene encodes CDR1 KGHSH and CDR2 LQKENI. The CDR3 reads CASNRESSSEQYF. The CDR3 coding sequence is TGTGCCAGCAACCGCGAATCCTCCTCCGAGCAGTACTTC.

J is TRBJ2-7 and V is TRBV10-3; D call uncertain. The CDR3 length is 15 residues. Germline V gene lookup returns CDR1 ENHRY and CDR2 SYGVKD. V gave up 0 bases and J gave up 2 bases, with 11 bases separating them. CDR3 nucleotides: TGTGCCATCAGTGAGTCGGCTGTCGTAACCTACGAGCAGTACTTC. Protein: CAISESAVVTYEQYF.

The V gene is TRBV3-1 (or the pseudogene TRBV3-2), the J gene TRBJ2-2; 7 bases fit TRBD2. Trimming took 7 bases from V and 5 from J; bases not matched to a gene: 13. Germline V gene sequence: CDR1 LGHDT, CDR2 YNNKEL (reference sequence). CDR3 length: 16 amino acids. This chain's CDR3 is CASTDSGLGGTGELFF. CDR3 nucleotides: TGTGCCAGCACCGATAGCGGTCTGGGGGGGACCGGGGAGCTGTTTTTT.

The rearrangement uses TRBV7-9 and TRBJ1-2; D is perhaps TRBD1 (6 bases). Trimming shortened V by 8 bases and J by 4 bases, and 17 bases separated the two germline ends. The CDR3 has 14 residues. Germline V gene data show CDR1 as SEHNR and CDR2 as FQNEAQ (reference sequence). The CDR3 nucleotides are TGTGCCAGCGGGGGGGGGCAGACCCTCTATGGCTACACCTTC. It encodes CASGGGQTLYGYTF.

This clone appeared once. This rearrangement joins TRBV10-2 to TRBJ2-1, with D possibly being TRBD2 (5 bases). This CDR3 contains 12 residues. Per the germline V gene, CDR1 is WSHSY and CDR2 is SAAADI. With 6 bases removed from V and 6 bases from J, the gap between germline ends came to 9 bases. CDR3 sequence: CASSPAGNEQFF. The CDR3 bases are TGCGCCAGCAGCCCTGCGGGCAATGAGCAGTTCTTC.

The V call is TRBV7-9, the J call TRBJ2-1, with 10 bases that match TRBD2. Germline V gene lookup returns CDR1 SEHNR and CDR2 FQNEAQ (reference sequence). There are 17 residues in the CDR3. The J segment lost 3 bases and the V segment lost 5 bases, leaving 10 bases of the junction unmatched. As DNA, the CDR3 is TGTGCCAGCAGCATTCCTAGCGGGAGTTCCTTCTACAATGAGCAGTTCTTC. It translates to CASSIPSGSSFYNEQFF.

The V gene is TRBV19, the J gene TRBJ1-4, with 8 bases lining up with TRBD1. This CDR3 comprises 15 residues. Germline V gene data show CDR1 as LNHDA and CDR2 as SQIVND (reference sequence). The ends lost 4 bases at V and 4 bases at J; junction bases unmatched: 5. The CDR3 DNA reads as TGTGCCAGTAGTACCGGGACAGGCAATAATGAAAAACTGTTTTTT. Amino acids: CASSTGTGNNEKLFF.

The rearrangement joins TRBV6-5 to TRBJ1-6; TRBD1 matches at 8 bases. V trimming: 5 bases; J trimming: 10 bases; junction bases outside the gene matches: 10. This CDR3 has 15 residues. Germline V gene sequence: CDR1 MNHEY, CDR2 SVGAGI. The CDR3 DNA reads as TGTGCCAGCAGTAGGGGGACAGGCGAATACTCACCCCTCCACTTT. Translation: CASSRGTGEYSPLHF.

The genes are TRBV11-2 and TRBJ2-7, with 9 bases fitting TRBD2. This CDR3 comprises 14 residues. The germline gives CDR1 SGHAT, CDR2 FQNNGV. V lost 5 bases and J lost 5; bases outside the gene matches: 7. The CDR3 nucleotides are TGTGCCAGCAGCCCGAAGGCGGGGGGGAACGAGCAGTACTTC. This gives the protein CASSPKAGGNEQYF.

This clone showed up just once. V is TRBV18 and J is TRBJ2-2; 10 bases are a match to TRBD1. The CDR3 contains 15 residues. Germline CDR1 reads KGHSH; CDR2 reads LQKENI. J gave up 4 bases and V 1 base, and 0 bases lay outside the gene matches. Here the CDR3 reads CASSPRTGGTGELFF. CDR3 in DNA: TGTGCCAGCTCACCACGGACAGGGGGCACCGGGGAGCTGTTTTTT.

The V gene is TRBV5-1, the J gene TRBJ2-1; 12 bases match TRBD2. CDR1 SGHRS and CDR2 YFSETQ come from the germline V gene. This CDR3 comprises 19 residues. With 4 bases clipped from V and 3 bases from J, the junction kept 14 bases outside the gene matches. CDR3 DNA sequence: TGCGCCAGCAGCCGGACGCTTTCTAGCGGGAGGGGAGGCTACAATGAGCAGTTCTTC. Translation gives CASSRTLSSGRGGYNEQFF.

This clone was recorded only once. The chain is built from TRBV2 and TRBJ1-1; D not resolved. The CDR3 spans 13 residues. Germline CDR1 is SNHLY and CDR2 is FYNNEI. Trimming shortened V by 5 bases and J by 5 bases, and 12 bases separated the two germline ends. Here the CDR3 DNA reads TGTGCCAGCAGTCCCACGAGGGAAACTGAAGCTTTCTTT. Translating gives CASSPTRETEAFF.